A selection of T cell receptor beta chains follows, all from one sample in a study of T cells after yellow fever vaccination. TCRdb reprocessed the 5' RACE reads via MiXCR and lists one record per CDR3 protein. This sample has 300,000 or so distinct CDR3 sequences; approximately 13% occur once, and the top ten carry about 0.51%. Source: CD4+ T cells sorted from PBMCs, taken 45 days after the yellow fever booster vaccination. The receptors here all came from a man aged 25-45 years who received the YFV17D yellow fever vaccine. The CDR3 runs from the conserved cysteine through the conserved F or W. Fields, in order: D gene, J gene, V gene, clone size, CDR3 protein, CDR3 DNA. D genes are given only for firm matches. Some rows have no size entry. The others give once, few or many, or a class for an expanded clone.

-,TRBJ1-5,TRBV7-9,-,CASSLGNRLNQPQHF,TGTGCCAGCAGCCTCGGGAACAGGCTCAATCAGCCCCAGCATTTT
-,TRBJ1-4,TRBV29-1,-,CSVVLYEKLFF,TGCAGCGTTGTCCTTTATGAAAAACTGTTTTTT
TRBD2,TRBJ2-2,TRBV20-1,-,CSAREVSGRRPGELFF,TGCAGTGCTAGAGAGGTTAGCGGGAGGCGGCCCGGGGAGCTGTTTTTT
-,TRBJ2-1,TRBV12-3/TRBV12-4,few,CASNQWGSYEQFF,TGTGCCAGCAACCAATGGGGGAGCTATGAGCAGTTCTTC
TRBD2,TRBJ2-1,TRBV30,few,CAWSVGLAGQFF,TGTGCCTGGAGTGTAGGCTTAGCGGGGCAGTTCTTC
TRBD2,TRBJ2-7,TRBV7-2,many,CASSLGFWGEGNYEQYF,TGTGCCAGCAGCTTGGGCTTCTGGGGGGAGGGCAACTACGAGCAGTACTTC
-,TRBJ2-7,TRBV5-1,-,CASSLDRDIHEQYF,TGCGCCAGCAGCTTGGACCGGGACATCCACGAGCAGTACTTC
TRBD2,TRBJ2-5,TRBV10-3,-,CAIGTSGRKEETQYF,TGTGCCATCGGGACTAGCGGGAGGAAGGAAGAGACCCAGTACTTC
-,TRBJ2-7,TRBV5-1,-,CASSPDSYEQYF,TGCGCCAGCAGCCCCGACTCCTACGAGCAGTACTTC
-,TRBJ2-7,TRBV20-1,-,CSAHQLLTDGDGAYEQYF,TGCAGTGCTCACCAATTACTGACGGACGGGGACGGGGCTTACGAGCAGTACTTC
-,TRBJ2-7,TRBV5-5,few,CASSFTHGSYEQYF,TGTGCCAGCAGCTTCACGCACGGCTCCTACGAGCAGTACTTC
-,TRBJ1-1,TRBV5-1,-,CASSFGEMNTEAFF,TGCGCCAGCAGTTTCGGGGAGATGAACACTGAAGCTTTCTTT
TRBD1,TRBJ1-5,TRBV20-1,-,CSARRQGISNQPQHF,TGCAGTGCTAGGCGACAGGGAATTTCTAATCAGCCCCAGCATTTT
TRBD1,TRBJ1-1,TRBV10-3,few,CAIRGTGATEAFF,TGTGCCATCAGGGGGACAGGGGCCACTGAAGCTTTCTTT
-,TRBJ2-7,TRBV10-2,once,CANKGTSYEQYF,TGCGCCAACAAAGGGACGTCCTACGAGCAGTACTTC
TRBD2,TRBJ2-3,TRBV20-1,-,CSARSPGLAGTDTQYF,TGCAGTGCTAGGTCGCCGGGACTAGCGGGAACGGATACGCAGTATTTT
TRBD2,TRBJ2-5,TRBV5-1,-,CASSDTGTSVGETQYF,TGCGCCAGCAGCGACACCGGGACTAGCGTTGGGGAGACCCAGTACTTC
TRBD2,TRBJ2-1,TRBV20-1,-,CSAGTSGANNEQFF,TGCAGTGCTGGGACTAGCGGGGCCAACAATGAGCAGTTCTTC
-,TRBJ1-4,TRBV25-1,few,CASSVRGGTLEKLFF,TGTGCCAGCAGTGTGAGGGGGGGAACACTCGAAAAACTGTTTTTT
TRBD1,TRBJ2-3,TRBV28,few,CASSPPGQSDTQYF,TGTGCCAGCAGTCCTCCGGGACAGTCAGATACGCAGTATTTT
-,TRBJ2-5,TRBV5-1,many,CASSLAKETQYF,TGCGCCAGCAGCTTGGCGAAAGAGACCCAGTACTTC
-,TRBJ2-7,TRBV11-2,-,CASSPMSGRATYEQYF,TGTGCCAGCAGCCCCATGTCTGGGCGGGCCACCTACGAGCAGTACTTC
TRBD1,TRBJ1-1,TRBV7-2,few,CASSLVGQGFGTEAFF,TGTGCCAGCAGCTTAGTGGGACAGGGTTTTGGCACTGAAGCTTTCTTT
TRBD2,TRBJ2-3,TRBV7-3,-,CASSHLARSSGITDTQYF,TGTGCCAGCAGCCATCTTGCGAGATCTAGCGGGATCACAGATACGCAGTATTTT
-,TRBJ1-2,TRBV28,-,CASSLGGAGSGNYGYTF,TGTGCCAGCAGTTTAGGGGGGGCGGGATCCGGTAACTATGGCTACACCTTC
TRBD1,TRBJ2-6,TRBV18,-,CASSEKGAGANVLTF,TGTGCCAGCTCAGAGAAGGGGGCCGGGGCCAACGTCCTGACTTTC
-,TRBJ2-7,TRBV12-3/TRBV12-4,few,CASSLLEEQYF,TGTGCCAGCAGTTTGTTAGAAGAGCAGTACTTC
TRBD2,TRBJ2-3,TRBV11-2,-,CASSFSSGRAKSVIDTQYF,TGTGCCAGCAGCTTTTCTAGCGGGAGGGCCAAATCGGTCATAGATACGCAGTATTTT
TRBD2,TRBJ2-7,TRBV12-3/TRBV12-4,few,CASSFGGRYEQYF,TGTGCCAGCAGTTTCGGGGGGAGGTACGAGCAGTACTTC
-,TRBJ2-7,TRBV5-5,few,CASSFSPGTQGEQYF,TGTGCCAGCAGCTTCTCACCCGGGACCCAAGGGGAGCAGTACTTC
-,TRBJ1-1,TRBV5-5,few,CASSLILAGTEAFF,TGTGCCAGCAGTTTAATCCTCGCTGGCACTGAAGCTTTCTTT
-,TRBJ1-2,TRBV6-6,many,CASSLTGRYGYTF,TGTGCCAGCAGCCTCACGGGGCGTTATGGCTACACCTTC
-,TRBJ2-3,TRBV20-1,few,CSARRGPTGDTQYF,TGCAGTGCTCGTCGGGGGCCCACTGGAGATACGCAGTATTTT
TRBD2,TRBJ2-1,TRBV29-1,-,CSVTSGSDEQFF,TGCAGCGTAACTAGCGGGAGCGATGAGCAGTTCTTC
-,TRBJ2-3,TRBV5-5,few,CASRFNTDTQYF,TGTGCCAGCAGATTTAACACAGATACGCAGTATTTT
-,TRBJ2-3,TRBV7-2,-,CASSNVGAGRTDTQYF,TGTGCCAGCAGCAACGTGGGGGCCGGTCGCACAGATACGCAGTATTTT
TRBD2,TRBJ2-3,TRBV7-3,few,CASSLMSAAGGYTDTQYF,TGTGCCAGCAGCTTAATGTCGGCTGCGGGAGGCTACACAGATACGCAGTATTTT
-,TRBJ2-2,TRBV28,-,CASRTSRNTGELFF,TGTGCCAGCAGAACTTCCAGGAACACCGGGGAGCTGTTTTTT
-,TRBJ2-2,TRBV7-2,-,CASSLEFGELFF,TGTGCCAGCAGCTTGGAGTTTGGGGAGCTGTTTTTT
-,TRBJ2-5,TRBV3-1,few,CASGVGVQETQYF,TGTGCCAGTGGAGTGGGGGTTCAAGAGACCCAGTACTTC
-,TRBJ2-7,TRBV7-2,-,CASSLGGLGRYEQYF,TGTGCCAGCAGCTTGGGGGGGCTCGGAAGGTACGAGCAGTACTTC
-,TRBJ2-1,TRBV7-2,many,CASRGTGSYNEQFF,TGTGCCAGCAGGGGGACTGGTTCCTACAATGAGCAGTTCTTC
-,TRBJ2-3,TRBV20-1,many,CSVIEGGPTDTQYF,TGCAGTGTAATTGAGGGAGGACCCACAGATACGCAGTATTTT
TRBD2,TRBJ2-1,TRBV6-2/TRBV6-3,-,CASTKLAGTYNEQFF,TGTGCCAGCACCAAATTAGCGGGAACCTACAATGAGCAGTTCTTC
-,TRBJ1-5,TRBV7-8,-,CASSSPGDSNQPQHF,TGTGCCAGCAGCTCCCCCGGAGACAGCAATCAGCCCCAGCATTTT
-,TRBJ1-5,TRBV20-1,-,CSGQDYSNQPQHF,TGCAGTGGACAGGATTATAGCAATCAGCCCCAGCATTTT
-,TRBJ2-2,TRBV4-3,few,CASSQGTPVNTGELFF,TGCGCCAGCAGCCAAGGGACTCCGGTAAACACCGGGGAGCTGTTTTTT
TRBD2,TRBJ2-1,TRBV4-3,-,CASSQDQLAGVSEQFF,TGCGCCAGCAGCCAAGACCAACTAGCGGGAGTATCTGAGCAGTTCTTC
-,TRBJ2-5,TRBV7-2,medium-sized,CASSSRVSQYF,TGTGCCAGCAGCTCCCGAGTGAGCCAGTACTTC
-,TRBJ2-5,TRBV5-5,-,CASSVNSQGGKETQYF,TGTGCCAGCAGCGTGAATTCCCAGGGTGGGAAAGAGACCCAGTACTTC
TRBD1,TRBJ1-6,TRBV20-1,few,CSARDNSMGTENSPLHF,TGCAGTGCTAGAGATAACTCTATGGGGACAGAAAATTCACCCCTCCACTTT
-,TRBJ1-2,TRBV12-3/TRBV12-4,-,CASSLLSGRDGYTF,TGTGCCAGCAGTTTATTGTCAGGGCGTGATGGCTACACCTTC
TRBD1,TRBJ1-3,TRBV7-9,few,CASSLINDRAGNTIYF,TGTGCCAGCAGCCTGATAAACGACAGGGCTGGAAACACCATATATTTT
-,TRBJ2-3,TRBV5-1,-,CASSLGEFDTQYF,TGCGCCAGCAGCTTGGGGGAGTTCGATACGCAGTATTTT
TRBD2,TRBJ2-1,TRBV7-9,-,CASSLLVASGTHNEQFF,TGTGCCAGCAGCCTACTCGTGGCTAGCGGGACTCACAATGAGCAGTTCTTC
TRBD2,TRBJ2-7,TRBV29-1,many,CSAIPSSGLAIGYEQYF,TGCAGCGCGATCCCTTCCTCGGGACTAGCGATTGGGTACGAGCAGTACTTC
TRBD1,TRBJ2-3,TRBV4-2,-,CASTPTGTGWGDTQYF,TGTGCCAGCACCCCAACCGGGACAGGGTGGGGAGATACGCAGTATTTT
-,TRBJ2-2,TRBV6-2/TRBV6-3,-,CASSYLATGTGELFF,TGTGCCAGCAGTTATCTAGCGACTGGGACCGGGGAGCTGTTTTTT